This is a list of T cell receptor beta chains from one sample in a study of T cell repertoires in cytomegalovirus infection. TCRdb passed the reads through MiXCR, listing each CDR3 protein once. This table holds hundreds of thousands of distinct CDR3 sequences, about a sixth found once. The sequencing sample was made of PBMCs. The receptor set was obtained from a human donor in good health (CMV status not recorded). Some clones in this sample may be carry-over from other donors' samples. CDR3s include the opening cysteine and the closing phenylalanine or tryptophan. Fields, in order: clone size, V gene, J gene, D gene, CDR3 DNA, CDR3 protein. A D gene is named only where the DNA matches it firmly. Not every row has a clone size; where given, it reads once, few, many or a size class.

.	TRBV19	TRBJ2-1	.	TGTGCCAGCAGGGGCGGGATCTGGATCGATGAGCAGTTCTTC	CASRGGIWIDEQFF
few	TRBV15	TRBJ1-5	.	TGTGCCACCAGCAGAGGCGGGGATCAGCCCCAGCATTTT	CATSRGGDQPQHF
few	TRBV4-1	TRBJ2-1	.	TGCGCCACCTCCAAACTTACGACCTACAATGAGCAGTTCTTC	CATSKLTTYNEQFF
few	TRBV7-2	TRBJ2-3	.	TGTGCCAGCAGGGGGCAGACTTATTCCCCAGTTACGCAGTATTTT	CASRGQTYSPVTQYF
few	TRBV15	TRBJ2-3	TRBD2	TGTGCCACCAGCAGACCCGGGACTAGCGGGATCCGGGCAGATACGCAGTATTTT	CATSRPGTSGIRADTQYF
few	TRBV4-1	TRBJ2-5	TRBD2	TGCGCCAGCAGCCAAGTAATAGCGGGGGCCGAAGAGACCCAGTACTTC	CASSQVIAGAEETQYF
many	TRBV7-2	TRBJ2-3	.	TGTGCCAGCAGCTCGCTCGACTCTCATACGCAGTATTTT	CASSSLDSHTQYF
many	TRBV12-3/TRBV12-4	TRBJ1-4	TRBD1	TGTGCCAGCACCCTGAGACAGGGAGGTAATGAAAAACTGTTTTTT	CASTLRQGGNEKLFF
few	TRBV10-3	TRBJ2-7	TRBD2	TGTGCCATCAGCCTAGCGGGGGACTCCTACGAGCAGTACTTC	CAISLAGDSYEQYF
few	TRBV30	TRBJ1-1	.	TGTGCCTGGAGATTGGGCTTAGAGGCTTTCTTT	CAWRLGLEAFF
few	TRBV12-5	TRBJ1-1	.	TGTGCTAGTGGTTTGGAAGGGGACGGGAACACTGAAGCTTTCTTT	CASGLEGDGNTEAFF
few	TRBV27	TRBJ1-5	TRBD1	TGTGCCAGCGGCCTGACAGGGACTAATCAGCCCCAGCATTTT	CASGLTGTNQPQHF
many	TRBV12-3/TRBV12-4	TRBJ1-2	TRBD1	TGTGCCAGCAGTCCCAGGGGGCCGAGTGACTATGGCTACACCTTC	CASSPRGPSDYGYTF
few	TRBV7-2	TRBJ2-7	.	TGTGCCAGCAGCTTAGTAGCAGGAGCAAGGGGGGAGCAGTACTTC	CASSLVAGARGEQYF
.	TRBV28	TRBJ1-3	.	TGTGCCAGCAGTTTGGGTCTACAGAGCTCTGGAAACACCATATATTTT	CASSLGLQSSGNTIYF
many	TRBV11-3	TRBJ1-5	.	TGTGCCAGCAGCTTAGGGGGGGCCCTTGGCAATCAGCCCCAGCATTTT	CASSLGGALGNQPQHF
many	TRBV12-3/TRBV12-4	TRBJ2-1	TRBD2	TGTGCCAGCAGTATTAGCGGGAGGGCCCATGAGCAGTTCTTC	CASSISGRAHEQFF